Presented here are 12 T cell receptor beta chains from one specimen sequenced in a study of circulating and synovial CD4+ cells in juvenile arthritis. Using immunoSEQ multiplex PCR, the repertoire was profiled, and TCRdb retains in-frame clones only, with some absent. Of under 40,000 clones in the sample, just under 95% were seen once. Sequencing used CD4+ T cells from blood. The source is a human donor with juvenile idiopathic arthritis.

The chain combines TRBV29-1 with TRBJ2-5, with 7 bases identical to TRBD1. In germline, CDR1 is SQVTM, CDR2 ANQGSEA. The ends lost 5 bases at V and 5 bases at J; junction bases unmatched: 11. The CDR3 length is 14 residues. In DNA form, the CDR3 reads TGCAGCGTTCCCCCAAGGGGGCCGGGGGAGACCCAGTACTTC. Translating it yields CSVPPRGPGETQYF.

V gene TRBV14 combines with J gene TRBJ2-5; 12 nucleotides agree with TRBD1. CDR1 SGHDN and CDR2 FVKESK come from the germline V gene. With V trimmed by 4 bases and J by 4 bases, 7 bases remained unmatched. The CDR3 loop spans 16 amino acids. CDR3 nucleotide sequence: TGTGCCAGCAGCCGAACCGGGACAGGGGGCCGAGAGACCCAGTACTTC. This gives the protein CASSRTGTGGRETQYF.

The CDR3 spells CASSNHRQISGNTIYF. CDR3 in DNA: TGTGCCAGCAGCAACCACCGACAGATCTCTGGAAACACCATATATTTT. This rearrangement joins TRBV28 to TRBJ1-3; possible D gene TRBD1, 5 bases. The CDR3 has 16 amino acids. In germline, CDR1 is MDHEN, CDR2 SYDVKM. V was cut by 6 bases and J by 0 bases, with 15 bases left in between.

Written as DNA, the CDR3 is TGTGCCAGCAGCTTGTCCGGGACTAGCTCGAATGAGCAGTTCTTC. Translated, it gives CASSLSGTSSNEQFF. The gene calls are TRBV7-2 and TRBJ2-1; 9 bases map to TRBD2. The CDR3 consists of 15 residues. Germline trimming cut 3 bases from V and 7 bases from J; bases unmatched to any gene: 7. CDR1 and CDR2 (germline): SGHTA, FQGNSA.

In DNA, the CDR3 is TGTGCCAGCAGCGTTGACAGGTCTGGAAACACCATATATTTT. It translates to CASSVDRSGNTIYF. The genes are TRBV9 and TRBJ1-3, with D tentatively TRBD1 (6 bases). The CDR3 length is 14 residues. CDR1 SGDLS and CDR2 YYNGEE come from the germline V gene. Trimming removed 2 bases at V and 1 base at J, with 7 bases between.

The CDR3 bases are TGTGCCAGCAGCTTGGGGACTTTGAACACTGAAGCTTTCTTT. Translating it yields CASSLGTLNTEAFF. The chain combines TRBV5-5 with TRBJ1-1; D gene unclear. Per the germline V gene, CDR1 is SGHKS and CDR2 is YYEKEE (reference sequence). V was cut by 0 bases and J by 0 bases, with 6 bases left in between. The CDR3 contains 14 residues.

The chain employs TRBV28 and TRBJ2-7; 7 positions agree with TRBD1. The V segment lost 3 bases and the J segment 0 bases; nucleotides outside the gene matches: 11. The germline V gene has CDR1 MDHEN and CDR2 SYDVKM. This CDR3 comprises 17 residues. The CDR3 region is CASSFPLQGSHSYEQYF. CDR3 coding DNA: TGTGCCAGCAGTTTCCCTTTACAGGGGTCCCACTCCTACGAGCAGTACTTC.

The chain carries TRBV5-1 and TRBJ2-7; D gene ambiguous. Germline V gene data show CDR1 as SGHRS and CDR2 as YFSETQ. The CDR3 has 12 amino acids. V dropped 2 bases and J dropped 3 bases, with 6 bases sitting between them. The CDR3: CASSFSSYEQYF. The CDR3 bases are TGCGCCAGCAGCTTTAGCAGCTACGAGCAGTACTTC. Filled out from reference TRBV5-1 and TRBJ2-7, the complete variable domain reads KAGVTQTPRYLIKTRGQQVTLSCSPISGHRSVSWYQQTPGQGLQFLFEYFSETQRNKGNFPGRFSGRQFSNSRSEMNVSTLELGDSALYLCASSFSSYEQYFGPGTRLTVT.

CDR3 in amino acids: CASTNTGYSYEQYF. The CDR3 DNA reads as TGTGCCAGCACGAATACAGGGTACTCCTACGAGCAGTACTTC. The rearrangement uses TRBV28 and TRBJ2-7; D is possibly TRBD1 (6 bases). The germline gives CDR1 MDHEN, CDR2 SYDVKM. CDR3 length equals 14 residues. Trimming took off 7 bases at V and 0 bases at J, with 13 bases between the two ends. The whole variable domain, filled in from reference TRBV28 and TRBJ2-7, reads DVKVTQSSRYLVKRTGEKVFLECVQDMDHENMFWYRQDPGLGLRLIYFSYDVKMKEKGDIPEGYSVSREKKERFSLILESASTNQTSMYLCASTNTGYSYEQYFGPGTRLTVT.

The V call is TRBV7-8, the J call TRBJ1-3; D is unclear. V dropped 5 bases and J dropped 2 bases, with 16 bases sitting between them. Germline lookup yields CDR1 SGHVS and CDR2 FQNEAQ. The CDR3 extends over 16 amino acids. The CDR3 sequence: CASSPLVQQAGNTIYF. CDR3 nucleotides: TGTGCCAGCAGCCCTTTGGTACAGCAAGCTGGAAACACCATATATTTT.

The chain employs TRBV7-3 and TRBJ2-1; 11 nucleotides agree with TRBD1. Germline V gives CDR1 SGHTA, CDR2 FQGTGA. The CDR3 loop spans 15 amino acids. V lost 5 bases to trimming and J lost 4 bases; unmatched junction nucleotides: 4. The CDR3 nucleotides are TGTGCCAGCAGCCCCGGGACAGGGGGATACAATGAGCAGTTCTTC. This gives the protein CASSPGTGGYNEQFF.

The rearrangement joins TRBV11-2 to TRBJ1-4; D gene unclear. The length of the CDR3 is 14 residues. CDR1 is SGHAT and CDR2 is FQNNGV in the germline V gene. Trimming removed 4 bases at V and 4 bases at J, with 10 bases between. The CDR3 DNA sequence: TGTGCCAGCAGCTCGCACTTGAATAATGAAAAACTGTTTTTT. The encoded protein is CASSSHLNNEKLFF.